The 2 T cell receptor beta chains presented below share a single source sample, sequenced in a study of human versus mouse CDR3 diversity and MHC coevolution (dated by TCRdb to about 2017). Library preparation was by the immunoSEQ multiplex PCR assay. As stored in TCRdb, this immuneACCESS dataset retains in-frame rearrangements with V and J assigned. A fraction of the clones does not appear; measured against another copy, unresolved V genes explain less than half of the discrepancy, and the remainder lacks a known reason. Recorded for this sample are fewer than 80,000 clones; about 90% of them occurred a single time. The ten largest account for roughly 0.15% of the sample. The sequencing sample was made of naive CD4+ T cells from blood. What the cell subset or site label conveys for this sample: CD45RO-negative CD62L-positive naive CD4 T cells. These receptors were obtained from a person aged 25 to 69 in good health.

The chain combines TRBV25-1 with TRBJ2-3, with D perhaps TRBD2 (6 bases). The CDR3 is 16 residues long. V lost 5 bases and J lost 0, with 15 bases in between. Germline assignment: CDR1 MGHDK and CDR2 SYGVNS. The CDR3 DNA follows: TGTGCCAGCAGTCTACAGTGGCGGGGTAGCACAGATACGCAGTATTTT. This gives the protein CASSLQWRGSTDTQYF.

The chain employs TRBV18 and TRBJ2-1, with TRBD2 identical over 12 bases. CDR3 length: 15 residues. The V gene end was trimmed by 2 bases and the J gene end by 10 bases; junction bases not matched to a gene: 6. Germline V gene lookup returns CDR1 KGHSH and CDR2 LQKENI. The CDR3 sequence is CASSPRLAGGSEQFF. CDR3 DNA: TGTGCCAGCTCACCAAGGCTAGCGGGGGGGTCGGAGCAGTTCTTC.